The entry below describes one T cell receptor beta chain. Different DNA sequences within this sample yield the same CDR3. This specimen belongs to a study of Ad26.COV2.S vaccination and SARS-CoV-2 variants. Trimming stripped 1 base from V and 8 bases from J, with 2 bases between. Per germline, CDR1 SEHNR and CDR2 FQNEAQ (reference sequence). The CDR3 sequence is 10 residues long. TCRdb's table, derived via immunoSEQ multiplex PCR, lists solely in-frame clones and lacks some. The sample contains about 350,000 clones, 92% of which appear only once. This receptor was obtained from a human donor who had recovered from COVID-19. Here the sequenced sample was peripheral blood, taken after recovery from COVID-19. The chain couples TRBV7-9 to TRBJ1-2; D is unresolved. DNA for the CDR3: TGTGCCAGCAGCTTAGACGGCTACACCTTC. Translating gives CASSLDGYTF.